Listed below are T cell receptor beta chains from one sample, sequenced in a study of patients and donors after allogeneic stem cell transplantation. One entry per CDR3 protein results from TCRdb running MiXCR on the RT-PCR reads. Of some 200,000 distinct CDR3 sequences in the sample, around two fifths were seen once. Sequenced sample: blood, either unsorted or a sorted T cell fraction (not recorded which). The receptor source for this set is a human donor who was either an allogeneic HSCT recipient or a stem cell or donor lymphocyte infusion donor (not recorded which). It is not recorded whose cells these are; they may come from a transplant donor. CDR3s leave out the opening cysteine and the closing phenylalanine or tryptophan.

len	j_gene	v_gene	CDR3aa
14	TRBJ2-3	TRBV5-1	ASSFYNLQGADTQY
13	TRBJ2-1	TRBV3-1	ASSQDLTSADEQF
13	TRBJ1-3	TRBV27	ASSLPQSSGNTIY
11	TRBJ2-7	TRBV9	ASSVGDSHEQY
15	TRBJ2-1	TRBV4-3	ASSQDGGGLAGNEQF
11	TRBJ1-5	TRBV19	ASMEQGGQPQH
12	TRBJ2-1	TRBV12-3/TRBV12-4	ASRLAGFYNEQF
11	TRBJ1-2	TRBV4-3	ASSQVVGAGYT
9	TRBJ1-1	TRBV2	ASERGTEAF
13	TRBJ1-1	TRBV7-2	ASSLSPGLFTEAF
13	TRBJ1-1	TRBV5-6	ASSFRSWLLHEAF
14	TRBJ2-3	TRBV28	ASSLRLAGFTDTQY
13	TRBJ1-2	TRBV12-3/TRBV12-4	ASSLGGTAAYGYT
14	TRBJ1-1	TRBV7-2	ASRLQGPTMDTEAF
9	TRBJ2-7	TRBV6-2/TRBV6-3	ASGQAYEQY
15	TRBJ2-3	TRBV7-8	ASSYPLAAGSTDTQY
13	TRBJ2-3	TRBV13	ASSLRGRGTDTQY
15	TRBJ1-3	TRBV6-5	ASSRPGTGGVGNTIY
11	TRBJ1-1	TRBV5-6	ASYPSVNTEAF
11	TRBJ2-1	TRBV5-5	ASSLAPPNEQF
14	TRBJ2-1	TRBV5-6	ASSKTGTRSYNEQF
12	TRBJ1-3	TRBV6-1	ASSETVAWDTIY
12	TRBJ2-5	TRBV9	ASSVFPEGETQY
12	TRBJ2-2	TRBV9	ASSVVGITGELF
14	TRBJ2-7	TRBV6-5	ASSYSGREGLYEQY
15	TRBJ1-3	TRBV7-8	ASSFPDGGYSGNTIY
12	TRBJ1-2	TRBV6-5	ASSATGGAWGYT
13	TRBJ1-1	TRBV6-6	ASSYSPTGDTEAF
16	TRBJ2-3	TRBV5-1	ASSLEPSGSLNTDTQY
12	TRBJ1-1	TRBV5-8	ASSLEGTGGVAF
12	TRBJ2-5	TRBV12-5	ASAPPDSQETQY
9	TRBJ2-1	TRBV19	ASSAFNEQF
14	TRBJ1-5	TRBV28	ASSPALYRGNQPQH
15	TRBJ1-5	TRBV12-3/TRBV12-4	ASSLEAATHSNQPQH
10	TRBJ2-7	TRBV29-1	SVGTASYEQY
10	TRBJ1-1	TRBV20-1	SASSQGVEAF
13	TRBJ1-1	TRBV5-1	ASSLDSTVYTEAF
13	TRBJ1-1	TRBV7-3	ASSLIRGSGTEAF
13	TRBJ1-1	TRBV12-3/TRBV12-4	ASSLATGSTTEAF
10	TRBJ1-2	TRBV12-3/TRBV12-4	ASGIGTGRYT
13	TRBJ2-7	TRBV7-9	ASSYQGSQVSEQY
13	TRBJ2-1	TRBV7-2	ASSLLIGAYNEQF
15	TRBJ1-3	TRBV10-3	AISEQDLTSSGNTIY
12	TRBJ1-1	TRBV29-1	SVEAPMMNTEAF
14	TRBJ1-1	TRBV12-3/TRBV12-4	ASSFGRTPWNTEAF
11	TRBJ2-7	TRBV9	ASSVGGDVEQY
12	TRBJ2-7	TRBV5-6	ASSSHSSRVEQY
14	TRBJ2-2	TRBV19	ASSTQGREGTGELF
14	TRBJ2-7	TRBV27	ASSNPPRTGFTEQY
13	TRBJ2-2	TRBV12-3/TRBV12-4	ASSPGLDIPGELF
10	TRBJ1-1	TRBV20-1	SARGQSRSGF
12	TRBJ1-4	TRBV15	ATSRALDKEKLF
11	TRBJ1-6	TRBV5-1	ASRRGDGSPLH
12	TRBJ1-4	TRBV12-3/TRBV12-4	ASSFRWGDEKLF
13	TRBJ2-2	TRBV7-8	ASSPGTTNTGELF